This T cell receptor beta chain came from a study of T cell repertoires in cytomegalovirus infection. CDR1 and CDR2 (germline): SGHTA, FQGNSA. The ends were cut back, 5 bases at V and 3 bases at J, with 13 bases in the middle. The length of the CDR3 is 14 residues. Each CDR3 protein is one row after TCRdb ran MiXCR on the reads. Among some 180,000 distinct CDR3 sequences listed, roughly 20% were seen once. In its sample, this clonotype was seen many times. Material: PBMCs. This sequence was found in a human donor in good health (CMV status not recorded). Some clones in this sample may be carry-over from other donors' samples. The genes are TRBV7-2 and TRBJ1-1, with D tentatively TRBD1 (5 bases). The CDR3 protein is CASSPGPEYTEAFF. The DNA for the CDR3 is TGTGCCAGCAGCCCGGGACCCGAGTACACTGAAGCTTTCTTT. Supplemented by reference TRBV7-2 and TRBJ1-1, the full variable domain reads GAGVSQSPSNKVTEKGKDVELRCDPISGHTALYWYRQSLGQGLEFLIYFQGNSAPDKSGLPSDRFSAERTGGSVSTLTIQRTQQEDSAVYLCASSPGPEYTEAFFGQGTRLTVV.